This TCR beta chain was obtained from a study of Ad26.COV2.S vaccination and SARS-CoV-2 variants. General study points: Vaccinees reportedly had broad spike-specific CD8+ and CD4+ T cell responses.

TCRdb's table, derived via immunoSEQ multiplex PCR, lists solely in-frame clones and lacks some. This sample has about 420,000 clones; approximately 90% occur once, and the top ten carry 3.6%. Treatment here: around 19 received Ad26.COV2.S at low or high dose, single or two shots; roughly five received placebo; per-sample allocation not given. Day 63 after the first vaccine or placebo injection was the time point for sampling. This clone has only one observation. The antigen is undetermined. This CDR3 is 15 amino acids long. Trimming at V came to 4 bases and at J to 3 bases, leaving 6 bases not matched to a gene. Germline CDR1 reads SEHNR; CDR2 reads FQNEAQ (reference sequence).

The TCR sequence derives from a person aged 18-60 years who received the Ad26.COV2.S COVID-19 vaccine or a placebo. Sequenced here: peripheral blood, sampled in a trial of Ad26.COV2.S vaccine versus placebo. This chain joins TRBV7-9 and TRBJ2-7; 10 bases line up with TRBD2. Here the CDR3 DNA reads TGTGCCAGCAGCTCCCTTCGGACTAGCGGCTACGAGCAGTACTTC. Its translation: CASSSLRTSGYEQYF.